The sequence of this T cell receptor (beta chain) was determined in a study of T cells in Graves' hyperthyroidism and ophthalmopathy. TCR beta CDR3 sequences were amplified from RNA transcripts. The HTBI primer set drove a first-round RT-PCR of the TCR CDR3. TCRdb independently ran MiXCR on the multiplex PCR reads; one entry per CDR3 protein. This sample has around 300,000 distinct CDR3 sequences; approximately 16% occur once, and the top ten carry more than 30%. V lost 1 base to trimming and J lost 7 bases, with 1 base between them. This CDR3 is built from 9 residues. CDR1 is DFQATT and CDR2 is SNEGSKA in the germline V gene (reference sequence). This clonotype was observed many times.

The genes are TRBV20-1 and TRBJ1-1; D is unclear. Source material: blood. This receptor was taken from a woman aged 50 to 65 with Graves' hyperthyroidism that later progressed to Graves' ophthalmopathy. CDR3 sequence reads: CSARGEAFF. CDR3 in DNA: TGCAGTGCTAGAGGTGAAGCTTTCTTT.